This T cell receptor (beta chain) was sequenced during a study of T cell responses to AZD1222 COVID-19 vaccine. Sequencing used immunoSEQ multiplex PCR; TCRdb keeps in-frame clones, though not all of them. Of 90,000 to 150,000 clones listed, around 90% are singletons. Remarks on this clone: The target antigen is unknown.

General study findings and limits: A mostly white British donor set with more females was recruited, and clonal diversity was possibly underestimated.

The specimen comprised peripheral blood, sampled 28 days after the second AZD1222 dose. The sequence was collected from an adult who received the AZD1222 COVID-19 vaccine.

CDR3 bases: TGTGCCAGCTCACCACAGCGTACTGAAGCTTTCTTT. Translating it yields CASSPQRTEAFF. This chain joins TRBV18 and TRBJ1-1; D unresolved. The CDR3 extends over 12 amino acids. Trimming stripped 1 base from V and 5 bases from J, with 5 bases between. Looked up from germline, CDR1 is KGHSH and CDR2 is LQKENI.